The rows below give T cell receptor beta chains drawn from one sample of a study of blood T cell repertoires in COVID-19. TCRdb keeps only in-frame clones here, not all; method: immunoSEQ multiplex PCR. The sample holds 250,000 to 350,000 clones; about nine tenths are singletons and the top ten take 10%. Sequencing used PBMCs or T cells enriched from blood (not recorded which). These receptors were taken from a young woman who had recovered from COVID-19. Each CDR3 is given with its conserved first and last residue. A D gene is named only where the DNA matches it firmly. Clone size appears in some rows only: once, few, many, or a class for an expanded clone.

d_gene: NA; j_gene: TRBJ2-7; abundance: NA; v_gene: TRBV5-5; CDR3aa: CASSLRSGSHEQYF; CDR3nt: TGTGCCAGCAGCTTAAGGTCAGGGTCCCACGAGCAGTACTTC
d_gene: NA; j_gene: TRBJ1-1; abundance: NA; v_gene: TRBV28; CDR3aa: CATEVGNTEAFF; CDR3nt: TGTGCCACAGAGGTAGGAAACACTGAAGCTTTCTTT
d_gene: NA; j_gene: TRBJ2-7; abundance: once; v_gene: TRBV7-9; CDR3aa: CASSLGANSYEQYF; CDR3nt: TGTGCCAGCAGCTTAGGAGCGAACTCCTACGAGCAGTACTTC
d_gene: NA; j_gene: TRBJ2-7; abundance: NA; v_gene: TRBV18; CDR3aa: CASSPETGWEYEQYF; CDR3nt: TGTGCCAGCTCACCAGAGACAGGTTGGGAGTACGAGCAGTACTTC
d_gene: TRBD2; j_gene: TRBJ2-7; abundance: NA; v_gene: TRBV3-1/TRBV3-2; CDR3aa: CASSPLAGQSSYEQYF; CDR3nt: TGTGCCAGCAGCCCCTTAGCGGGCCAAAGCTCCTACGAGCAGTACTTC
d_gene: NA; j_gene: TRBJ1-4; abundance: NA; v_gene: TRBV10-1; CDR3aa: CASSESLAGKLFF; CDR3nt: TGCGCCAGCAGTGAGTCGCTGGCTGGAAAACTGTTTTTT
d_gene: NA; j_gene: TRBJ1-2; abundance: NA; v_gene: TRBV10-2; CDR3aa: CASSEGASQSYGYTF; CDR3nt: TGCGCCAGCAGTGAGGGGGCAAGCCAGTCCTATGGCTACACCTTC
d_gene: TRBD1; j_gene: TRBJ2-5; abundance: NA; v_gene: TRBV6-5; CDR3aa: CASSYYTGEGTQYF; CDR3nt: TGTGCCAGCAGTTACTACACAGGGGAAGGGACCCAGTACTTC
d_gene: TRBD1; j_gene: TRBJ1-2; abundance: NA; v_gene: TRBV29-1; CDR3aa: CSVEGTGLNYGYTF; CDR3nt: TGCAGCGTGGAAGGGACAGGGCTAAACTATGGCTACACCTTC
d_gene: NA; j_gene: TRBJ2-3; abundance: NA; v_gene: TRBV5-1; CDR3aa: CASTFDSDTQYF; CDR3nt: TGCGCCAGCACATTCGACTCGGATACGCAGTATTTT
d_gene: TRBD1; j_gene: TRBJ2-3; abundance: NA; v_gene: TRBV13; CDR3aa: CASSARDRVSFRVTDTQYF; CDR3nt: TGTGCCAGCAGCGCCCGGGACAGGGTTAGTTTTCGGGTGACAGATACGCAGTATTTT
d_gene: NA; j_gene: TRBJ2-4; abundance: NA; v_gene: TRBV27; CDR3aa: CASSLTRGGGNIQYF; CDR3nt: TGTGCCAGCAGTTTAACCAGGGGTGGAGGAAACATTCAGTACTTC
d_gene: NA; j_gene: TRBJ2-1; abundance: NA; v_gene: TRBV15; CDR3aa: CATSREISNEQFF; CDR3nt: TGTGCCACCAGCAGAGAAATATCCAATGAGCAGTTCTTC
d_gene: NA; j_gene: TRBJ1-2; abundance: NA; v_gene: TRBV29-1; CDR3aa: CSYEREVLGYTF; CDR3nt: TGCAGCTATGAAAGGGAGGTGCTTGGCTACACCTTC
d_gene: TRBD1; j_gene: TRBJ1-5; abundance: NA; v_gene: TRBV6-1; CDR3aa: CASSETGGRQPQHF; CDR3nt: TGTGCCAGCAGTGAGACAGGGGGCCGACAGCCCCAGCATTTT
d_gene: NA; j_gene: TRBJ1-6; abundance: NA; v_gene: TRBV18; CDR3aa: CASSLNGQIGGSPLHF; CDR3nt: TGTGCCAGCTCACTAAATGGACAGATCGGCGGGTCACCCCTCCACTTT
d_gene: NA; j_gene: TRBJ1-3; abundance: NA; v_gene: TRBV10-2; CDR3aa: CASSEMDSIGNTIYF; CDR3nt: TGCGCCAGCAGTGAGATGGACAGCATTGGAAACACCATATATTTT
d_gene: NA; j_gene: TRBJ2-1; abundance: NA; v_gene: TRBV27; CDR3aa: CASRSLSHNEQFF; CDR3nt: TGTGCCAGCCGGAGTCTGAGCCACAATGAGCAGTTCTTC
d_gene: TRBD1; j_gene: TRBJ1-2; abundance: NA; v_gene: TRBV5-4; CDR3aa: CASSHTNTGGNYGYTF; CDR3nt: TGTGCCAGCAGTCACACTAACACAGGGGGCAACTATGGCTACACCTTC